The present entry profiles one T cell receptor beta chain with its context. Repertoires were generated with immunoSEQ multiplex PCR, while TCRdb's copy carries only in-frame clones and drops some. The sample lists 50,000 or so clones, 95% to 96% seen once, with approximately 1.1% in the top ten. There are 17 residues in the CDR3. CDR1 is SGHTA, CDR2 FQGNSA, per germline. The germline V and J ends were trimmed by 4 bases and 8 bases, with 23 bases remaining between them. This sample was taken from a study of control samples from healthy donors and cancer patients. The clonotype was recovered from a woman under 30 in good health. J is TRBJ1-4 and V is TRBV7-2; weak D call: TRBD1 (6 bases). Sequencing input: blood. This chain's CDR3 is CASSSRGIGWAGEKLFF. The DNA for the CDR3 is TGTGCCAGCAGCTCAAGGGGGATAGGCTGGGCGGGGGAAAAACTGTTTTTT. The full variable domain, in which reference TRBV7-2 and TRBJ1-4 provide the parts outside the CDR3, is GAGVSQSPSNKVTEKGKDVELRCDPISGHTALYWYRQSLGQGLEFLIYFQGNSAPDKSGLPSDRFSAERTGGSVSTLTIQRTQQEDSAVYLCASSSRGIGWAGEKLFFGSGTQLSVL.